These T cell receptor beta chains were read from a single sample in a study of shared clonotypes between healthy human individuals. The repertoire was sequenced with immunoSEQ multiplex PCR; TCRdb's copy has only in-frame clones and lacks some. This repertoire shows millions of clones, 90% to 95% found once; its top ten account for approximately 1.7%. The sequenced material came from naive CD8+ T cells from PBMCs. The receptors come from a man aged 18 to 35 in good health. Some clones in this sample may be carry-over from other donors' samples. Each CDR3 is given with its conserved first and last residue. A D gene is named only where the DNA matches it firmly. Clone size is shown for a subset of rows, as once, few, many or a class of expanded clone.

j_gene,abundance,v_gene,d_gene,CDR3aa,CDR3nt
TRBJ1-2,few,TRBV6-6,NA,CASSYAGMEGYTF,TGTGCCAGCAGTTACGCGGGAATGGAAGGCTACACCTTC
TRBJ2-5,NA,TRBV18,NA,CASSPPQETQYF,TGTGCCAGCTCACCCCCACAAGAGACCCAGTACTTC
TRBJ2-5,NA,TRBV5-1,TRBD2,CASSLTSGIQETQYF,TGCGCCAGCAGCTTGACTAGCGGGATCCAAGAGACCCAGTACTTC
TRBJ2-1,NA,TRBV5-1,NA,CASSFGGARDNEQFF,TGCGCCAGCAGCTTCGGCGGGGCTCGCGACAATGAGCAGTTCTTC
TRBJ1-4,NA,TRBV5-4,NA,CASSSRVRTNEKLFF,TGTGCCAGCAGCTCCAGGGTTCGGACTAATGAAAAACTGTTTTTT
TRBJ1-2,NA,TRBV30,NA,CACLKGYGYTF,TGTGCCTGCTTAAAGGGCTATGGCTACACCTTC
TRBJ2-7,NA,TRBV30,TRBD1,CAWNWGQGVEQYF,TGTGCCTGGAACTGGGGACAGGGAGTCGAGCAGTACTTC
TRBJ1-5,NA,TRBV11-2,NA,CASSFFADQPQHF,TGTGCCAGCAGCTTTTTTGCGGATCAGCCCCAGCATTTT
TRBJ2-2,NA,TRBV6-5,NA,CASSYLAATTGELFF,TGTGCCAGCAGTTACTTGGCAGCGACCACCGGGGAGCTGTTTTTT
TRBJ2-7,NA,TRBV4-1,NA,CASSHRLPRLGEQYF,TGCGCCAGCAGCCATCGACTGCCTCGGCTGGGCGAGCAGTACTTC
TRBJ2-5,NA,TRBV29-1,TRBD2,CSVEGVSGRTKGWETQYF,TGCAGCGTTGAAGGGGTTAGCGGGAGGACGAAGGGGTGGGAGACCCAGTACTTC
TRBJ2-7,NA,TRBV7-2,NA,CASSLVEGSYEQYF,TGTGCCAGCAGCTTAGTTGAGGGCTCCTACGAGCAGTACTTC
TRBJ1-1,NA,TRBV9,NA,CASSDGTAYNSEAFF,TGTGCCAGCAGCGACGGGACGGCTTATAACTCTGAAGCTTTCTTT
TRBJ1-2,NA,TRBV28,TRBD1,CASSFFPSLGTANYGYTF,TGTGCCAGCAGTTTTTTCCCCTCCCTTGGGACAGCTAACTATGGCTACACCTTC
TRBJ2-7,NA,TRBV6-4,TRBD2,CASSVVAGGHEQYF,TGTGCCAGCAGTGTCGTGGCGGGAGGGCACGAGCAGTACTTC
TRBJ1-5,NA,TRBV7-3,TRBD1,CASSLPPGQLSNQPQHF,TGTGCCAGCAGCTTACCGCCGGGACAGCTTAGCAATCAGCCCCAGCATTTT
TRBJ1-5,NA,TRBV15,TRBD1,CATSMQGAGGNQPQHF,TGTGCCACCAGCATGCAGGGGGCAGGAGGCAATCAGCCCCAGCATTTT